These T cell receptor beta chains were read from a single sample in a study of blood T cell repertoires in COVID-19. Here immunoSEQ multiplex PCR was the method, and the copy in TCRdb shows in-frame clones only, minus some. The data contain about 210,000 clones, 80% to 90% of them singletons. The sequenced sample consisted of peripheral blood. These TCRs come from a man aged 45-60 years with active or convalescent COVID-19. The CDR3 runs from the conserved cysteine through the conserved F or W. The order of the fields is D gene, J gene, V gene, clone size, CDR3 DNA, CDR3 protein. A D gene is named only where the DNA matches it firmly. For some rows the clone size is stated as once, few or many, or as a class when expanded; others skip it.

>NA|TRBJ1-1|TRBV6-5|NA
TGTGCCAGCAGCGCCTATGCAGGGGACACTGAAGCTTTCTTT
CASSAYAGDTEAFF
>TRBD1|TRBJ1-5|TRBV6-2/TRBV6-3|once
TGTGCCAGCAGTTACTCGATGCGGTCAGGGGGCTTTAGTCAGCCCCAGCATTTT
CASSYSMRSGGFSQPQHF
>TRBD2|TRBJ2-3|TRBV10-3|NA
TGTGCCATCAGTCCGGGGGGACGCACAGATACGCAGTATTTT
CAISPGGRTDTQYF
>NA|TRBJ1-6|TRBV28|NA
TGTGCCAGCAGTTCTGGGCCGATAAATAATTCACCCCTCCACTTT
CASSSGPINNSPLHF
>TRBD1|TRBJ2-7|TRBV20-1|NA
TGCAGTGCTAAAGACAGGGAACAGCAGTACTTC
CSAKDREQQYF
>NA|TRBJ1-5|TRBV5-6|NA
TGTGCCAGCAGCTTGGCTGGAGGGAGCAATCAGCCCCAGCATTTT
CASSLAGGSNQPQHF
>NA|TRBJ2-1|TRBV10-3|NA
TGTGCCATCAGTGAGTCGAGTCTAGCGCAAAATGAGCAGTTCTTC
CAISESSLAQNEQFF
>NA|TRBJ1-4|TRBV27|NA
TGTGCCAGCAGTTTATATTCCAATGAAAGACACCTCGCAACTAATGAAAAACTGTTTTTT
CASSLYSNERHLATNEKLFF
>TRBD1|TRBJ2-7|TRBV28|NA
TGTGCCAGCATACGGACAGGGGGGTACGAGCAGTACTTC
CASIRTGGYEQYF
>NA|TRBJ1-1|TRBV12-3/TRBV12-4|NA
TGTGCCAGCAGTTTCTGGGGGGTAGCTTTCTTT
CASSFWGVAFF
>NA|TRBJ1-6|TRBV7-8|few
TGTGCCAGCAGCTTAGCCACGGGGAGCTCCTATAATTCACCCCTCCACTTT
CASSLATGSSYNSPLHF
>TRBD1|TRBJ1-5|TRBV18|NA
TGTGCCAGCTCACCTCGACAGGGGGTTGGGCAGCCCCAGCATTTT
CASSPRQGVGQPQHF
>NA|TRBJ2-5|TRBV11-2|NA
TGTGCCAGCAGCCCAGCATCTGGCGGGGAGAAAGAGACCCAGTACTTC
CASSPASGGEKETQYF
>NA|TRBJ1-6|TRBV6-5|once
TGTGCCAGCACTTCGCCAGCGAATTATAATTCACCCCTCCACTTT
CASTSPANYNSPLHF
>NA|TRBJ2-5|TRBV10-3|NA
TGTGCCATCAGTGAGGCAAAGGAGGCCCAGTACTTC
CAISEAKEAQYF
>TRBD2|TRBJ2-7|TRBV6-2/TRBV6-3|once
TGTGCCAGCAGTTACTCGGGACTAGCGGGAGGTATTTACGAGCAGTACTTC
CASSYSGLAGGIYEQYF
>NA|TRBJ1-2|TRBV7-2|NA
TGTGCCAGCAGCCCCCGGGCAGGAGGTGGCTACACCTTC
CASSPRAGGGYTF
>NA|TRBJ2-2|TRBV19|NA
TGTGCCAGTAGTCCGTGGGGGCCCGGGGAGCTGTTTTTT
CASSPWGPGELFF
>TRBD2|TRBJ2-1|TRBV18|few
TGTGCCGGAAGACTAGCGGCAAGCTCCTACAATGAGCAGTTCTTC
CAGRLAASSYNEQFF
>NA|TRBJ2-7|TRBV9|once
TGTGCCAGCAGCGTAGACGGGTCCCAAGGCTGGCGCGAGCAGTACTTC
CASSVDGSQGWREQYF
>NA|TRBJ1-2|TRBV9|NA
TGTGCCAGCAGCGGGTCTATCGGGACATACTATGGCTACACCTTC
CASSGSIGTYYGYTF
>TRBD1|TRBJ1-1|TRBV18|NA
TGTGCCAGCTCGCCTTATGACAGGGGAACGAACACTGAAGCTTTCTTT
CASSPYDRGTNTEAFF
>NA|TRBJ1-2|TRBV19|NA
TGTGCCAGTAGTATACGGGATCCCCATGGCTACACCTTC
CASSIRDPHGYTF
>NA|TRBJ2-1|TRBV4-3|NA
TGCGCCAGCAGCCAAGATAACAGACACAATGGGCAGTTCTTC
CASSQDNRHNGQFF
>TRBD1|TRBJ1-1|TRBV2|few
TGTGCCAGCAGTCCGGGACAGGGGGAGGGGGACACTGAAGCTTTCTTT
CASSPGQGEGDTEAFF
>NA|TRBJ1-2|TRBV19|NA
TGTGCCAGTAGAAAGGCCGGGAGGGAGACGCCAGGGGATGGCTACACCTTC
CASRKAGRETPGDGYTF
>NA|TRBJ2-5|TRBV7-9|NA
TGTGCCAGCAGCTTCGTGGGAGGGGGGGAGACCCAGTACTTC
CASSFVGGGETQYF
>TRBD1|TRBJ2-1|TRBV4-2|NA
TGTGCCAGCAGCCCCGGGACAGGGATGGGGCATGAGCAGTTCTTC
CASSPGTGMGHEQFF
>NA|TRBJ1-3|TRBV4-2|NA
TGTGCCAGCAGCCAAGATTGGCAGGGGAGCACCATATATTTT
CASSQDWQGSTIYF
>TRBD1|TRBJ1-2|TRBV5-4|NA
TGTGCCAGCAGCTTGGGAGGGGGCGACTATGGCTACACCTTC
CASSLGGGDYGYTF
>TRBD1|TRBJ1-1|TRBV29-1|NA
TGCAGCGGTTACAGGGGAACGAACACTGAAGCTTTCTTT
CSGYRGTNTEAFF
>TRBD1|TRBJ2-3|TRBV19|NA
TGTGCCAGTAAAAAATCGCCCCCTCGGGACAGCTACACAGATACGCAGTATTTT
CASKKSPPRDSYTDTQYF
>TRBD1|TRBJ1-5|TRBV19|NA
TGTGCCAGTACCCCAGGGGGCAGTTATCAGCCCCAGCATTTT
CASTPGGSYQPQHF
>TRBD1|TRBJ1-6|TRBV7-2|NA
TGTGCCAGCAGCTTTGGACAGGGGGCTTCACCCCTCCACTTT
CASSFGQGASPLHF
>TRBD1|TRBJ2-1|TRBV3-1/TRBV3-2|NA
TGTGCCAGCAGCCAAGATATAAAGCGGACAGGGGTTTTTGAGCAGTTCTTC
CASSQDIKRTGVFEQFF
>NA|TRBJ1-2|TRBV20-1|NA
TGCAGTGCGGACTCAGGAGGCTACACCTTC
CSADSGGYTF
>NA|TRBJ1-2|TRBV3-1/TRBV3-2|few
TGTGCCAGCAGCCAAGCTGGGGGGAGCTATGGCTACACCTTC
CASSQAGGSYGYTF
>TRBD1|TRBJ2-3|TRBV4-1|few
TGCGCCAGCAGACATATGGACAGGGTCGGGGATACGCAGTATTTT
CASRHMDRVGDTQYF
>NA|TRBJ2-7|TRBV27|NA
TGTGCCAGCAGTTTACGACCGACTTCCTACGAGCAGTACTTC
CASSLRPTSYEQYF
>NA|TRBJ2-3|TRBV6-5|NA
TGTGCCAGCAGTTACAGGCAGGCAGATACGCAGTATTTT
CASSYRQADTQYF
>TRBD2|TRBJ2-5|TRBV29-1|NA
TGCAGCTTTAGCGGGCCCAGGACCCAAGAGACCCAGTACTTC
CSFSGPRTQETQYF
>TRBD1|TRBJ2-2|TRBV5-1|NA
TGCGCCAGCAGCTTGGACAGGGGGCGCAACACCGGGGAGCTGTTTTTT
CASSLDRGRNTGELFF
>NA|TRBJ1-2|TRBV19|NA
TGTGCCTCCCTGCGGGGGGAAGGCTATGGCTACACCTTC
CASLRGEGYGYTF
>NA|TRBJ1-2|TRBV5-4|NA
TGTGCCAGCAGCTTGGTAGATATGGATGGCTACACCTTC
CASSLVDMDGYTF
>TRBD2|TRBJ2-1|TRBV18|NA
TGTGCCAGCTCACTCGGACTAGCGGGGGAGAGCTGGTTCTTC
CASSLGLAGESWFF
>NA|TRBJ1-2|TRBV20-1|NA
TGCAGTGCTAGTGGGACGGGGTCCTATGGCTACACCTTC
CSASGTGSYGYTF
>NA|TRBJ2-6|TRBV6-5|NA
TGTGCCACAAGCAGGGGCACTGGGGCCAACGTCCTGACTTTC
CATSRGTGANVLTF
>TRBD1|TRBJ2-2|TRBV19|once
TGTGCCAGTAGTGATACCGGGACAGGGGTCGACGGGGAGCTGTTTTTT
CASSDTGTGVDGELFF
>NA|TRBJ2-3|TRBV9|NA
TGTGCCAGCAGCTCGTGGGCGGGGCACACAGATACGCAGTATTTT
CASSSWAGHTDTQYF
>TRBD2|TRBJ2-3|TRBV7-6|NA
TGTGCCAGCAGCTTACAGCCCACTAGCGGGGGTAGCACAGATACGCAGTATTTT
CASSLQPTSGGSTDTQYF
>NA|TRBJ1-5|TRBV4-2|NA
TGTGCCAGCAGCCAAGGCACAAGTGGCTGGAATCAGCCCCAGCATTTT
CASSQGTSGWNQPQHF
>NA|TRBJ2-7|TRBV28|NA
TGTGCCAGCAGTTTAGCGGGAAGCTCCTACGAGCAGTACTTC
CASSLAGSSYEQYF
>TRBD1|TRBJ1-4|TRBV15|NA
TGTGCCACCAGCAGAGGGACAGGGGGTCTGGATGAAAAACTGTTTTTT
CATSRGTGGLDEKLFF
>NA|TRBJ1-3|TRBV30|few
TGTGCCTCAAGCACCTCCCGAGGAAACACCATATATTTT
CASSTSRGNTIYF
>NA|TRBJ1-6|TRBV2|NA
TGTGCCAGCAGTGATTTGGGGGGTCAGAATTCACCCCTCCACTTT
CASSDLGGQNSPLHF
>NA|TRBJ1-1|TRBV29-1|NA
TGCAGCGTTGTCGGGTCGAACACTGAAGCTTTCTTT
CSVVGSNTEAFF
>NA|TRBJ1-2|TRBV3-1/TRBV3-2|few
TGTGCCAGCAGCCGACAGAACTATGGCTACACCTTC
CASSRQNYGYTF